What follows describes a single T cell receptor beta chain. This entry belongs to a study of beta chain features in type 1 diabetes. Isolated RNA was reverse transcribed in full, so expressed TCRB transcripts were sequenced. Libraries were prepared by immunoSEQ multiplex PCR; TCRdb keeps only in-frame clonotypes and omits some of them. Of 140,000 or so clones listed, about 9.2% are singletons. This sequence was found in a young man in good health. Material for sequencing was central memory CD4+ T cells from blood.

In nucleotides, the CDR3 is TGCGCCAGCAGCCAAGACTCCGTGGTTCTTGACAGTCTCTATGGCTACACCTTC. Its protein product is CASSQDSVVLDSLYGYTF. J is TRBJ1-2 and V is TRBV4-1, with D possibly TRBD1 on 5 matching bases. Trimming took 0 bases from V and 4 from J, leaving 21 bases between them. The CDR3 runs 18 residues. CDR1 MGHRA and CDR2 YSYEKL come from the germline V gene.